This T cell receptor beta chain was obtained from a study of ipilimumab plus nivolumab after autologous stem cell transplantation. Study summary: The myeloma cohort included high-risk transplant-naive patients and patients relapsing within 3 years of a first autologous transplant.

Method: immunoSEQ multiplex PCR; TCRdb's copy keeps in-frame clones and lacks some. The data hold roughly 43,000 clones, with approximately 91% observed a single time. This CDR3 is built from 18 residues. V lost 5 bases, J lost 4 bases, and 12 bases stayed unmatched. Germline CDR1 SGHVS, CDR2 FQNEAQ. This clone was detected once. The source was PBMCs, collected in a trial of ipilimumab plus nivolumab as post-transplant consolidation. The clonotype originates from a male donor with multiple myeloma. J is TRBJ2-6 and V is TRBV7-8; TRBD1 aligns across 9 bases. CDR3 in amino acids: CASSPWTGDITGANVLTF. In DNA, the CDR3 is TGTGCCAGCAGCCCCTGGACAGGGGATATCACCGGGGCCAACGTCCTGACTTTC.